This T cell receptor (beta chain) was sequenced during a study of CD8+ T cells in alopecia areata (dated by TCRdb to 2016 to 2018). Regarding the complete study: The treated patients took part in an open-label pilot trial in which moderate-to-severe alopecia areata was treated with oral tofacitinib at 5 to 10 mg twice daily. Tofacitinib was administered for 6 to 18 months, and 6 months of follow-up off drug were then conducted to assess delayed response and recurrence. For the treated patients, the SALT score, which quantifies what percentage of scalp surface area is affected, served as the measure of disease severity. The study used high-throughput TCRbeta sequencing to examine T cell clonal expansion in alopecia areata, in both the C3H/HeJ mouse model and human patients. Scalp tissue and sorted CD4+ and CD8+ peripheral blood T cells from patchy and totalis/universalis alopecia areata patients and from healthy controls were covered by human TCRbeta sequencing. Biopsies were taken from tofacitinib-treated patients at baseline and at 4 and 24 weeks of treatment, and a later scalp biopsy was taken in several of the tofacitinib-treated patients. Scalp clonality was compared across normal scalp (n=4), patchy alopecia areata scalp (n=8), and alopecia totalis/universalis scalp (n=8). RNA was extracted with the PAXgene miRNA kit for fixed scalp, the miRNeasy kit for PBMCs, and the RNeasy kit for mouse skin. TCRbeta CDR3 regions were amplified by immunoSEQ multiplex PCR with 35 Vbeta forward and 13 Jbeta reverse primers. What the authors observed across the whole study: Resident alphabeta T cells in normal human skin are also sequenced, complicating scalp TCR repertoire analysis, unlike mouse skin dominated by gammadelta T cells. Compared with normal scalp, lesional scalp had higher clonality and more expanded CD8+ clones, particularly in alopecia totalis/universalis, a pattern that suggests antigenic drive. Many expanded lesional clones were found to persist in scalp and blood during tofacitinib treatment, and relapse after treatment cessation may be partly explained by this persistence. Tofacitinib significantly decreased scalp clonality and the number of expanded CD8+ clones among the top 100 scalp clones. Because the treated cohort was small and had just a single nonresponder, larger studies are needed to establish links between baseline CD8+ expansion and response. Shared TCR sequences between patients were less evident than in mice, which may be partly attributable to HLA diversity in the patient population.

The time point label corresponds to: more than 3 weeks on oral tofacitinib. The treatment or condition label corresponds to: oral pan-JAK inhibitor, 5-10 mg twice daily. Lesional scalp punch biopsies and peripheral blood were obtained from alopecia areata patients. PBMCs were isolated by density centrifugation and stained for CD3, CD4 and CD8, and CD4+ and CD8+ T cells were sorted on a FACSAria. The library was made by the immunoSEQ multiplex PCR assay. For TCR sequencing, RNA was extracted from every sample and reverse transcribed into cDNA to serve as template. First-strand cDNA was synthesized using SuperScript III with a 2:1 mix of oligo-dT and random hexamers. A synthetic immune receptor repertoire was used to measure amplification bias, and any remaining bias was corrected computationally. Concerning the study's data processing: Raw reads were preprocessed for error removal, and CDR3 was defined according to IMGT conventions as running from the conserved cysteine to phenylalanine. Clonality was computed by normalizing Shannon entropy by log2 of the number of productive unique TCRs and subtracting the result from 1. Scalp TCRbeta sequences were cross-referenced with sorted blood CD4 and CD8 repertoires so that the CD4 or CD8 identity of scalp clones could be inferred. Imported from immuneACCESS, the table was reduced by TCRdb to in-frame sequences with V and J called. These copies leave out some clones; in studies compared against another copy, an unresolved V gene accounts for under half, and the cause of the remainder is not known. The V and J calls and clone size come from that table; D and trimming were worked out from the DNA. Present in this sample are roughly 140,000 clones, 82% of which were seen just once. The leading ten clones occupy approximately 25% of the sample.

This clone was observed a handful of times. The target of this receptor is not known. Base qualities are not provided; no much larger clone lies one nucleotide away. The germline V gene gives CDR1 as SGHTA and CDR2 as FQGNSA. The CDR3 contains 16 residues, cysteine and phenylalanine counted. The DNA shown is the 48-base CDR3, in frame from base 1. Trimming takes 6 bases from V and 2 bases from J, and the germline ends sit 19 bases apart. This chain joins TRBV7-2 to TRBJ2-5, and TRBD1 may be the D gene, going by 5 matching bases. This receptor was identified in a human donor with alopecia areata. The sequencing here drew on CD8+ T cells sorted from blood, taken at week 4, from a patient treated with tofacitinib. The CDR3 is CASSQKTRGPQETQYF. The bases read TGTGCCAGCAGTCAAAAGACAAGGGGCCCGCAAGAGACCCAGTACTTC.